What follows are 27 T cell receptor beta chains derived from one specimen sequenced in a study of OX40 agonist ivuxolimab in advanced cancers. Using immunoSEQ multiplex PCR, the repertoire was profiled, and TCRdb retains in-frame clones only, with some absent. Seen here are 40,000 or so clones, approximately 86% observed once, and the top ten hold about 7.6%. The starting material was CD4+ or CD8+ T cells sorted from blood, obtained in a trial of the OX40 agonist ivuxolimab. These receptors originate from an adult with an advanced solid tumor such as melanoma, head and neck, liver or kidney cancer.

This clone was detected once. The rearrangement joins TRBV27 to TRBJ2-7; 10 positions match TRBD1. Unmatched junction bases numbered 5, after V lost 7 bases and J lost 2 bases. This CDR3 is built from 14 residues. Germline loops: CDR1 MNHEY, CDR2 SMNVEV (reference sequence). CDR3 region: CASTPGTGAYEQYF. DNA for the CDR3: TGTGCCAGCACTCCCGGGACAGGGGCCTACGAGCAGTACTTC.

The chain has TRBV9 and TRBJ1-2, with D unclear. The CDR3 sequence is 15 residues long. CDR1 is SGDLS and CDR2 is YYNGEE in the germline V gene. V was cut by 3 bases and J by 3 bases, with 15 bases left in between. CDR3 protein: CASSARRQTDYGYTF. CDR3 coding DNA: TGTGCCAGCAGCGCTCGAAGACAAACTGACTATGGCTACACCTTC.

This rearrangement joins TRBV10-1 to TRBJ2-5; 8 bases align to TRBD1. V lost 2 bases and J lost 0; bases outside the gene matches: 2. This CDR3 spans 15 amino acids. CDR1 and CDR2 from the germline V gene are WNHNN and SYGVQD (reference sequence). CDR3 nucleotide sequence: TGCGCCAGCAGTGAGCGACAGGGGAACCAAGAGACCCAGTACTTC. Residues: CASSERQGNQETQYF.

This clone appeared a few times. This rearrangement joins TRBV5-1 to TRBJ2-5; 10 positions agree with TRBD1. The CDR3 is 15 residues long. V trimming: 5 bases; J trimming: 3 bases; junction bases outside the gene matches: 7. The V gene's germline CDR1 is SGHRS and CDR2 YFSETQ. CDR3 sequence: CASSNYGTGEETQYF. The CDR3 region has the DNA TGCGCCAGCAGTAACTATGGGACAGGGGAAGAGACCCAGTACTTC.

V is TRBV10-1 and J is TRBJ1-4; TRBD1 matches at 8 bases. The germline V gene has CDR1 WNHNN and CDR2 SYGVQD (reference sequence). Trimming removed 5 bases from V and 6 bases from J; junction bases left unmatched: 2. This CDR3 spans 13 amino acids. CDR3 residues: CASSRGQDEKLFF. Here the CDR3 DNA reads TGCGCCAGCAGTAGGGGACAGGATGAAAAACTGTTTTTT.

The V call is TRBV6-4, the J call TRBJ2-3; no clear D gene. V lost 8 bases and J lost 2, with 17 bases in between. Germline V gene data show CDR1 as MRHNA and CDR2 as SNTAGT. The CDR3 consists of 15 residues. The CDR3 bases are TGTGCCAGCGCCCCAGAACTTCCTAACACAGATACGCAGTATTTT. This encodes CASAPELPNTDTQYF.

The chain carries TRBV19 and TRBJ1-2; D remains unclear. The CDR3 loop spans 13 amino acids. The V gene lost 2 bases and the J gene lost 3 bases, with 7 bases spanning the gap. CDR1 and CDR2 (germline): LNHDA, SQIVND (reference sequence). The CDR3, as DNA: TGTGCCAGTAGTATACAGGACTACTATGGCTACACCTTC. Translation gives CASSIQDYYGYTF.

The rearrangement uses TRBV4-3 and TRBJ2-7, with a possible D match to TRBD2 (5 bases). The CDR3 is 16 residues long. V lost 0 bases and J lost 3, with 15 bases in between. Germline V lookup: CDR1 LGHNA, CDR2 YSLEER. The chain's CDR3 is CASSQERSRAGYEQYF. The DNA of the CDR3 is TGCGCCAGCAGCCAAGAAAGGTCGCGGGCGGGCTACGAGCAGTACTTC.

This chain joins TRBV18 and TRBJ2-7; unclear D gene. Looked up from germline, CDR1 is KGHSH and CDR2 is LQKENI. Trimming cost V 2 bases and J 5 bases, with 7 bases left between them. The CDR3 covers 12 residues. Here the CDR3 reads CASSPSRNEQYF. The CDR3 region has the DNA TGTGCCAGCTCACCAAGCAGAAACGAGCAGTACTTC.

The rearrangement joins TRBV5-6 to TRBJ1-5, with D maybe TRBD1 (6 bases). CDR1 and CDR2 (germline): SGHDT, YYEEEE. V was clipped by 2 bases and J by 5 bases, with 17 bases between them. This CDR3 is built from 16 residues. The CDR3 loop is CASSFGLGGQDQPQHF. The CDR3 DNA reads as TGTGCCAGCAGCTTTGGACTTGGGGGGCAGGATCAGCCCCAGCATTTT.

This clone was observed a single time. This rearrangement joins TRBV5-1 to TRBJ2-7; possible D gene TRBD2, 6 bases. The germline V gene encodes CDR1 SGHRS and CDR2 YFSETQ. V was cut by 4 bases and J by 0 bases, with 11 bases left in between. This CDR3 comprises 14 residues. The CDR3 DNA is TGCGCCAGCAGCCTCGACGGGAGCTCCTACGAGCAGTACTTC. This codes for CASSLDGSSYEQYF.

The chain has TRBV11-2 and TRBJ2-1; 7 positions agree with TRBD2. The CDR3 has 13 residues. The ends lost 1 base at V and 9 bases at J; junction bases unmatched: 3. Germline V gene sequence: CDR1 SGHAT, CDR2 FQNNGV. The CDR3 protein is CASSLGGSGEQFF. The CDR3 nucleotides read TGTGCCAGCAGCTTAGGCGGGAGCGGTGAGCAGTTCTTC.

This sequence joins TRBV9 and TRBJ2-3, with D perhaps matching TRBD2 (6 bases). Trimming removed 2 bases from V and 5 bases from J, with 12 bases in between. This CDR3 contains 14 residues. Germline V gene lookup returns CDR1 SGDLS and CDR2 YYNGEE. The CDR3 spells CASSVLMGGDTQYF. The DNA of the CDR3 is TGTGCCAGCAGCGTTCTAATGGGAGGAGATACGCAGTATTTT.

The chain joins TRBV27 to TRBJ2-2, with no clear D. V was cut by 4 bases and J by 3 bases, with 6 bases left in between. CDR3 size: 13 residues. The germline V gene has CDR1 MNHEY and CDR2 SMNVEV (reference sequence). CDR3 sequence (DNA): TGTGCCAGCAGTTCCCTGTACACCGGGGAGCTGTTTTTT. Its translation: CASSSLYTGELFF.

V is TRBV19 and J is TRBJ2-4; a weak D match, TRBD2 (6 bases). V dropped 7 bases and J dropped 0 bases, with 16 bases sitting between them. CDR1 and CDR2 from the germline V gene are LNHDA and SQIVND (reference sequence). The CDR3 covers 16 residues. The CDR3 bases are TGTGCCAGTAATACCGGGACTGATTTAGCCAAAAACATTCAGTACTTC. This sequence encodes CASNTGTDLAKNIQYF.

The chain employs TRBV5-1 and TRBJ2-5; no clear D gene. The V gene's germline CDR1 is SGHRS and CDR2 YFSETQ. V was trimmed by 0 bases and J by 5 bases, leaving 5 bases between them. The CDR3 loop spans 12 amino acids. CDR3 loop: CASSLDSETQYF. As DNA, the CDR3 is TGCGCCAGCAGCTTGGATTCTGAGACCCAGTACTTC.

This clone has just a few counts. The chain couples TRBV2 to TRBJ2-1; TRBD2 is a possible D gene (6 bases). CDR3 size: 14 residues. Germline V gene lookup returns CDR1 SNHLY and CDR2 FYNNEI. V was shortened by 3 bases and J by 7 bases, with 13 bases between the two germline ends. CDR3 region: CASSESSVQNEQFF. CDR3 coding DNA: TGTGCCAGCAGTGAGTCTAGCGTACAGAATGAGCAGTTCTTC.

This clone was found a few times. The chain employs TRBV2 and TRBJ1-2; no reliable D call. The CDR3 loop spans 12 amino acids. Germline CDR1 reads SNHLY; CDR2 reads FYNNEI. V lost 4 bases and J 8 bases, leaving 11 bases between the germline ends. CDR3 nucleotide sequence: TGTGCCAGCAGTGTTGACCGTTCCGGCTACACCTTC. Its translation: CASSVDRSGYTF. Complete variable domain (other parts from reference TRBV2 and TRBJ1-2): EPEVTQTPSHQVTQMGQEVILRCVPISNHLYFYWYRQILGQKVEFLVSFYNNEISEKSEIFDDQFSVERPDGSNFTLKIRSTKLEDSAMYFCASSVDRSGYTFGSGTRLTVV.

V gene TRBV6-6 combines with J gene TRBJ2-7; a weak D match, TRBD2 (6 bases). Trimming stripped 8 bases from V and 1 base from J, with 15 bases between. CDR1 and CDR2 (germline): MNHNY, SVGAGI (reference sequence). The CDR3 runs 14 residues. The CDR3 loop reads CASRTGTGSYEQYF. The CDR3 DNA reads as TGTGCCAGCCGTACCGGGACTGGTTCCTACGAGCAGTACTTC.

The rearrangement joins TRBV5-1 to TRBJ2-7; 9 nucleotides align to TRBD2. The trim removed 1 base at V and 4 bases at J, leaving 12 bases unmatched. CDR1 is SGHRS and CDR2 is YFSETQ in the germline V gene. The CDR3 has 17 residues. CDR3 sequence: CASSLTHSGSRLYEQYF. The CDR3, as DNA: TGCGCCAGCAGCTTGACCCATAGCGGGAGCCGACTTTACGAGCAGTACTTC.

The gene calls are TRBV4-1 and TRBJ2-7; D is undetermined. With 1 base removed from V and 6 bases from J, the gap between germline ends came to 10 bases. CDR3 size: 13 residues. The germline gives CDR1 MGHRA, CDR2 YSYEKL. CDR3 in DNA: TGCGCCAGCAGCCAAGGGTTAGTCCCCGAGCAGTACTTC. Protein product: CASSQGLVPEQYF.

The chain is built from TRBV2 and TRBJ1-2; D remains unclear. Germline V gene data show CDR1 as SNHLY and CDR2 as FYNNEI. The germline V and J ends were trimmed by 6 bases and 2 bases, with 13 bases remaining between them. The CDR3 spans 14 residues. The CDR3 here is CASSPGVLNYGYTF. The CDR3 bases are TGTGCCAGCAGCCCAGGAGTGCTAAACTATGGCTACACCTTC.

The chain has TRBV2 and TRBJ1-6, with unresolved D. This CDR3 is 16 amino acids long. V was shortened by 8 bases and J by 0 bases, with 14 bases between the two germline ends. Germline V lookup: CDR1 SNHLY, CDR2 FYNNEI. CDR3 amino acids: CASQTSPSSYNSPLHF. CDR3 coding DNA: TGTGCCAGCCAGACAAGCCCAAGCTCCTATAATTCACCCCTCCACTTT.

The J gene is TRBJ2-3, the V gene TRBV7-2, with D unclear. The CDR3 consists of 11 residues. Per the germline V gene, CDR1 is SGHTA and CDR2 is FQGNSA. V was clipped by 5 bases and J by 5 bases, with 5 bases between them. This CDR3 reads CASSPIDTQYF. The CDR3 nucleotides read TGTGCCAGCAGCCCAATAGATACGCAGTATTTT.

The chain employs TRBV10-3 and TRBJ2-5; D possibly matches TRBD1 or TRBD2 (6 bases each). Trimming left V 6 bases short and J 5 bases short, with 7 bases between. This CDR3 comprises 11 residues. Germline V gene sequence: CDR1 ENHRY, CDR2 SYGVKD. The CDR3 bases are TGTGCCATCAGAGGGGGGGAGACCCAGTACTTC. This sequence encodes CAIRGGETQYF.

The chain couples TRBV30 to TRBJ2-7; 8 nucleotides match TRBD1. The V and J ends lost 4 bases and 3 bases, in that order; junction bases with no gene match: 8. CDR1 is GTSNPN, CDR2 SVGIG, per germline (reference sequence). This CDR3 is 14 amino acids long. The CDR3 loop is CAWTKTGGFYEQYF. The CDR3 coding sequence is TGTGCCTGGACAAAAACAGGGGGATTCTACGAGCAGTACTTC.

This clone appeared once. The chain has TRBV5-6 and TRBJ2-5, with 9 bases fitting TRBD2. The J call may be in error: the DNA end matches TRBJ2-7 better. This CDR3 spans 15 amino acids. The V gene's germline CDR1 is SGHDT and CDR2 YYEEEE. CDR3: CASSPAGLASYEQYF. The CDR3 DNA reads as TGTGCCAGCAGCCCTGCGGGACTAGCCTCCTACGAGCAGTACTTC.